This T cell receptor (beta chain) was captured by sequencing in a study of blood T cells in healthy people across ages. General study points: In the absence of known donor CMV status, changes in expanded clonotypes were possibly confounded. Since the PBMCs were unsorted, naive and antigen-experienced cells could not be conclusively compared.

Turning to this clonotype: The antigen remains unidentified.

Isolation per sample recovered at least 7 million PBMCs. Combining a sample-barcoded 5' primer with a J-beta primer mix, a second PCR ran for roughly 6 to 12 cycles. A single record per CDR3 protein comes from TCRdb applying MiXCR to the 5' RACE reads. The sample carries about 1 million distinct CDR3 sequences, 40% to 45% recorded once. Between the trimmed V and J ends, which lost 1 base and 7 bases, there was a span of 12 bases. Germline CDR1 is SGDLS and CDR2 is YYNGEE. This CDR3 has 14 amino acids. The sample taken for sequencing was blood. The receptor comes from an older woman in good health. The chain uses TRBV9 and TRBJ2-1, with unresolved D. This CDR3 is CASSVSGDQNEQFF. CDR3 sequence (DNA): TGTGCCAGCAGCGTATCAGGAGATCAAAATGAGCAGTTCTTC.